The rows below give T cell receptor beta chains drawn from one sample of a study of blood T cell repertoires in COVID-19. The table came from immunoSEQ multiplex PCR; TCRdb's copy has only in-frame clones and leaves some out. Among around 250,000 clones listed, 88% were seen once. Sequencing input: PBMCs or T cells enriched from blood (not recorded which). These receptors all stem from a woman aged 40 to 50 with acute COVID-19. Both conserved end residues are part of each CDR3. Fields, in order: clone size, D gene, J gene, V gene, CDR3 DNA, CDR3 protein. A D gene is named only where the DNA matches it firmly. Expanded clones are given a class, and other clones once, few, many or no size at all.

clone_size: few; d_call: TRBD1; j_call: TRBJ1-5; v_call: TRBV18; cdr3_nt: TGTGCCAGCAGGGACAGGGGTCCCCACAATCAGCCCCAGCATTTT; cdr3_aa: CASRDRGPHNQPQHF
clone_size: .; d_call: .; j_call: TRBJ2-7; v_call: TRBV10-1; cdr3_nt: TGCGCCAGCAGTGCCCGGGGGATTAACTACGAGCAGTACTTC; cdr3_aa: CASSARGINYEQYF
clone_size: .; d_call: TRBD2; j_call: TRBJ2-4; v_call: TRBV4-2; cdr3_nt: TGTGCCAGCAGCCAGACTAGCGGGCCCCTAGCCAAAAACATTCAGTACTTC; cdr3_aa: CASSQTSGPLAKNIQYF
clone_size: once; d_call: .; j_call: TRBJ1-5; v_call: TRBV6-5; cdr3_nt: TGTGCCAGCACCCGGACAGAGAGCAATCAGCCCCAGCATTTT; cdr3_aa: CASTRTESNQPQHF
clone_size: .; d_call: TRBD1; j_call: TRBJ1-6; v_call: TRBV11-3; cdr3_nt: TGTGCCAGCAGCTTAGACGCTTCGGGACAGGGATCTTCACCCCTCCACTTT; cdr3_aa: CASSLDASGQGSSPLHF
clone_size: many; d_call: .; j_call: TRBJ2-1; v_call: TRBV1; cdr3_nt: TGCACCAGCAGCCAAGACGGACAGAGCTTTAAGGATGAGCAGTTCTTC; cdr3_aa: CTSSQDGQSFKDEQFF
clone_size: few; d_call: .; j_call: TRBJ1-1; v_call: TRBV27; cdr3_nt: TGTGCCAGCAGTAGCAGGGGCTACACTGAAGCTTTCTTT; cdr3_aa: CASSSRGYTEAFF
clone_size: .; d_call: TRBD1; j_call: TRBJ2-2; v_call: TRBV18; cdr3_nt: TGTGCCAGCTCCCTACGACAGGGGGCAACCGGGGAGCTGTTTTTT; cdr3_aa: CASSLRQGATGELFF
clone_size: .; d_call: TRBD1; j_call: TRBJ1-1; v_call: TRBV28; cdr3_nt: TGTGCCAGCAGCACAGGGGCTGAAGCTTTCTTT; cdr3_aa: CASSTGAEAFF
clone_size: .; d_call: .; j_call: TRBJ1-3; v_call: TRBV29-1; cdr3_nt: TGCAGCGTTGGCGGATTCTCTGGAAACACCATATATTTT; cdr3_aa: CSVGGFSGNTIYF
clone_size: .; d_call: .; j_call: TRBJ1-6; v_call: TRBV18; cdr3_nt: TGTGCCAGCTCACCTCTCAGGGAAGGTTCACCCCTCCACTTT; cdr3_aa: CASSPLREGSPLHF
clone_size: .; d_call: .; j_call: TRBJ1-2; v_call: TRBV5-1; cdr3_nt: TGCGCCAGCAGCTCCTTCGCGGGGCCCGAAAACTATGGCTACACCTTC; cdr3_aa: CASSSFAGPENYGYTF
clone_size: .; d_call: TRBD1; j_call: TRBJ1-6; v_call: TRBV30; cdr3_nt: TGTGCCTGGAGCGAGAACAGGGGGTTTGATAATTCACCCCTCCACTTT; cdr3_aa: CAWSENRGFDNSPLHF
clone_size: few; d_call: TRBD2; j_call: TRBJ2-7; v_call: TRBV7-9; cdr3_nt: TGTGCCAGCAGCTCCCGACTAGCGGGTTCCTACGAGCAGTACTTC; cdr3_aa: CASSSRLAGSYEQYF
clone_size: few; d_call: TRBD2; j_call: TRBJ2-3; v_call: TRBV7-2; cdr3_nt: TGTGCCAGCAGTTTCTCGGGGACTAGCGGGACCTTAGATACGCAGTATTTT; cdr3_aa: CASSFSGTSGTLDTQYF
clone_size: .; d_call: .; j_call: TRBJ2-5; v_call: TRBV28; cdr3_nt: TGTGCCAGCAGTCCCTCTGGGGCCCAAGAGACCCAGTACTTC; cdr3_aa: CASSPSGAQETQYF
clone_size: .; d_call: .; j_call: TRBJ1-5; v_call: TRBV2; cdr3_nt: TGTGCCAGCAGGAGGGGGAGCAATCAGCCCCAGCATTTT; cdr3_aa: CASRRGSNQPQHF
clone_size: .; d_call: TRBD2; j_call: TRBJ2-7; v_call: TRBV28; cdr3_nt: TGTGCCAGCACCCCCCCCGGGCGGCTAGCGGGAGTAGACTTC; cdr3_aa: CASTPPGRLAGVDF
clone_size: .; d_call: .; j_call: TRBJ1-2; v_call: TRBV10-2; cdr3_nt: TGCGCCAGCAGTGAGACAAGAACGGGGTCCTTCTATGGCTACACCTTC; cdr3_aa: CASSETRTGSFYGYTF
clone_size: .; d_call: .; j_call: TRBJ2-2; v_call: TRBV7-2; cdr3_nt: TGTGCCAGCAGGCGGGACAGCACAAACACCGGGGAGCTGTTTTTT; cdr3_aa: CASRRDSTNTGELFF
clone_size: .; d_call: TRBD1; j_call: TRBJ1-2; v_call: TRBV5-1; cdr3_nt: TGCGCCAGCAGCCCCGGGACAGACTCTTATGGCTACACCTTC; cdr3_aa: CASSPGTDSYGYTF
clone_size: .; d_call: .; j_call: TRBJ1-6; v_call: TRBV19; cdr3_nt: TGTGCCAGTAGTATAAGTCCACAGGACTCACCCCTCCACTTT; cdr3_aa: CASSISPQDSPLHF
clone_size: .; d_call: .; j_call: TRBJ2-1; v_call: TRBV19; cdr3_nt: TGTGCCAGTGGGCCGACAGTGAACTCCTACAATGAGCAGTTCTTC; cdr3_aa: CASGPTVNSYNEQFF
clone_size: .; d_call: TRBD2; j_call: TRBJ2-1; v_call: TRBV24-1; cdr3_nt: TGTGCCACCAGTGATTTTGCGGGAGTATCCCACAATGAGCAGTTCTTC; cdr3_aa: CATSDFAGVSHNEQFF
clone_size: .; d_call: TRBD2; j_call: TRBJ2-1; v_call: TRBV18; cdr3_nt: TGTGCCAGCTCACCGCCTAGCGGGAGTCAGAATGAGCAGTTCTTC; cdr3_aa: CASSPPSGSQNEQFF
clone_size: .; d_call: TRBD2; j_call: TRBJ2-5; v_call: TRBV5-4; cdr3_nt: TGTGCCAGCAGCGGGGGACTAGCGGGAGGAGAGACCCAGTACTTC; cdr3_aa: CASSGGLAGGETQYF
clone_size: .; d_call: .; j_call: TRBJ2-7; v_call: TRBV2; cdr3_nt: TGTGCCAGCAGTGACAGGGGCTACACGAGGACCTACGAGCAGTACTTC; cdr3_aa: CASSDRGYTRTYEQYF
clone_size: .; d_call: TRBD1; j_call: TRBJ2-1; v_call: TRBV30; cdr3_nt: TGTGCCTCTATGCGCGACAGGGTTTACAATGAGCAGTTCTTC; cdr3_aa: CASMRDRVYNEQFF
clone_size: .; d_call: TRBD1; j_call: TRBJ1-2; v_call: TRBV7-2; cdr3_nt: TGTGCCAGCAGCACAGGGACAGGGGGCTTTGGCTACACCTTC; cdr3_aa: CASSTGTGGFGYTF
clone_size: many; d_call: .; j_call: TRBJ2-2; v_call: TRBV11-2; cdr3_nt: TGTGCCAGCAGCTTACAGGGGCCCACCGGGGAGCTGTTTTTT; cdr3_aa: CASSLQGPTGELFF
clone_size: .; d_call: TRBD1; j_call: TRBJ1-2; v_call: TRBV19; cdr3_nt: TGTGCCAGTAGTATAGGCGCAGGGGGAAGCTATGGCTACACCTTC; cdr3_aa: CASSIGAGGSYGYTF
clone_size: .; d_call: .; j_call: TRBJ2-5; v_call: TRBV7-9; cdr3_nt: TGTGCCAGCAGCTTGGAGCCCACCCAAGAGACCCAGTACTTC; cdr3_aa: CASSLEPTQETQYF
clone_size: .; d_call: .; j_call: TRBJ2-7; v_call: TRBV11-2; cdr3_nt: TGTGCCAGCAGCTTAGTTCGTGTCGAGCAGTACTTC; cdr3_aa: CASSLVRVEQYF
clone_size: .; d_call: .; j_call: TRBJ2-1; v_call: TRBV3-1/TRBV3-2; cdr3_nt: TGTGCCAGCAGCTCACGGGGGTACTCCTACAATGAGCAGTTCTTC; cdr3_aa: CASSSRGYSYNEQFF
clone_size: .; d_call: TRBD2; j_call: TRBJ2-1; v_call: TRBV3-1/TRBV3-2; cdr3_nt: TGTGCCAGCAGCCAAGAGGCTGGGACTAGCGGATACAATGAGCAGTTCTTC; cdr3_aa: CASSQEAGTSGYNEQFF
clone_size: .; d_call: TRBD1; j_call: TRBJ2-4; v_call: TRBV7-9; cdr3_nt: TGTGCCAGCAGCTCTAGGACAGGGGGGGACATTCAGTACTTC; cdr3_aa: CASSSRTGGDIQYF
clone_size: once; d_call: TRBD1; j_call: TRBJ2-2; v_call: TRBV10-3; cdr3_nt: TGTGCCATCAAATCCGGGACAGGGCCGAACACCGGGGAGCTGTTTTTT; cdr3_aa: CAIKSGTGPNTGELFF
clone_size: once; d_call: .; j_call: TRBJ2-3; v_call: TRBV6-2/TRBV6-3; cdr3_nt: TGTGCCAGCAGTCCCTCAGTGGATACGCAGTATTTT; cdr3_aa: CASSPSVDTQYF
clone_size: .; d_call: .; j_call: TRBJ1-1; v_call: TRBV7-9; cdr3_nt: TGTGCCAGCAGCCATCCGGGAAAGGTATCTTCTGAAGCTTTCTTT; cdr3_aa: CASSHPGKVSSEAFF
clone_size: .; d_call: TRBD1; j_call: TRBJ2-3; v_call: TRBV2; cdr3_nt: TGTGCCAGCAGGAGACAGGGGACAGATACGCAGTATTTT; cdr3_aa: CASRRQGTDTQYF
clone_size: .; d_call: .; j_call: TRBJ2-7; v_call: TRBV30; cdr3_nt: TGTGCCTGGACTAGCTCCTACGAGCAGTACTTC; cdr3_aa: CAWTSSYEQYF
clone_size: .; d_call: TRBD2; j_call: TRBJ2-1; v_call: TRBV11-3; cdr3_nt: TGTGCCAGCAGCTTCAGACTAGCGGGAGAAAATGAGCAGTTCTTC; cdr3_aa: CASSFRLAGENEQFF
clone_size: .; d_call: TRBD2; j_call: TRBJ2-1; v_call: TRBV11-3; cdr3_nt: TGTGCCAGCAGCCCGAGGACTAGCGGGAGTGATGAGCAGTTCTTC; cdr3_aa: CASSPRTSGSDEQFF
clone_size: .; d_call: TRBD1; j_call: TRBJ2-5; v_call: TRBV6-2/TRBV6-3; cdr3_nt: TGTGCCAGCAGTTACTCGAGGCAGGGGGCTAGGGAGACCCAGTACTTC; cdr3_aa: CASSYSRQGARETQYF
clone_size: .; d_call: .; j_call: TRBJ2-1; v_call: TRBV5-1; cdr3_nt: TGCGCCAGCAGCCGTAGCGGAAATAACAATGAGCAGTTCTTC; cdr3_aa: CASSRSGNNNEQFF
clone_size: .; d_call: .; j_call: TRBJ1-6; v_call: TRBV11-2; cdr3_nt: TGTGCCAGCAGCTTAGGACAGAATAATTCACCCCTCCACTTT; cdr3_aa: CASSLGQNNSPLHF